This entry lists 22 T cell receptor beta chains sequenced from one sample in a study of T cells in Graves' hyperthyroidism and ophthalmopathy. Amplification yielded TCR beta CDR3 regions, with RNA transcripts as the source. The primer set for the first-round RT-PCR of the TCR CDR3 was HTBI. In TCRdb, the multiplex PCR reads were re-called with MiXCR into one record per CDR3 protein. The sample holds around 380,000 distinct CDR3 sequences, around an eighth seen once. The sample was blood. Receptors were obtained from a young man with Graves' hyperthyroidism that later progressed to Graves' ophthalmopathy.

The sample holds many counts of this clonotype. The chain joins TRBV10-3 to TRBJ2-5; weak D call: TRBD1 (7 bases). V was clipped by 3 bases and J by 5 bases, with 25 bases between them. The germline CDR1 and CDR2 sequences are ENHRY and SYGVKD. This CDR3 comprises 18 residues. CDR3 sequence reads: CAISDPRDSGLGFETQYF. Written as DNA, the CDR3 is TGTGCCATCAGTGATCCACGGGACAGCGGGCTTGGGTTCGAGACCCAGTACTTC.

This clonotype was seen repeatedly, ten times or more. This sequence joins TRBV5-6 and TRBJ2-5; no reliable D call. V shed 4 bases and J shed 5 bases, with 12 bases lying between them. The CDR3 length is 13 residues. CDR1 is SGHDT and CDR2 is YYEEEE in the germline V gene. The CDR3 sequence: CASSPATEETQYF. The DNA for the CDR3 is TGTGCCAGCAGCCCAGCCACGGAGGAGACCCAGTACTTC.

This clonotype has ten or more counts. The chain joins TRBV7-3 to TRBJ1-6; unclear D gene. From germline, CDR1 is SGHTA and CDR2 FQGTGA. The CDR3 runs 16 residues. Trimming removed 5 bases from V and 9 bases from J, with 20 bases in between. The CDR3 spells CASSTRHTSLSSPLHF. CDR3 sequence (DNA): TGTGCCAGCAGCACAAGACATACCAGTTTGAGTTCACCCCTCCACTTT.

The chain carries TRBV19 and TRBJ1-6; tentative D call: TRBD1 (5 bases). CDR3 length equals 13 residues. Germline CDR1 is LNHDA and CDR2 is SQIVND (reference sequence). The ends were cut back, 5 bases at V and 9 bases at J, with 11 bases in the middle. CDR3 coding DNA: TGTGCCAGTAGTGAAGCAGGGAGTTCACCCCTCCACTTT. Translation gives CASSEAGSSPLHF.

The chain couples TRBV12-3 or TRBV12-4 to TRBJ2-7, with D perhaps TRBD2 (6 bases). The ends were cut back, 0 bases at V and 1 base at J, with 10 bases in the middle. The CDR3 spans 15 residues. The CDR3 region is CASSLASGLSYEQYF. In DNA form, the CDR3 reads TGTGCCAGCAGTTTAGCATCGGGACTTTCCTACGAGCAGTACTTC.

This chain joins TRBV13 and TRBJ2-1; D is uncertain. The CDR3 has 14 amino acids. In germline, CDR1 is PRHDT, CDR2 FYEKMQ (reference sequence). V was trimmed by 10 bases and J by 0 bases, leaving 13 bases between them. The CDR3, as DNA: TGTGCCACTCTTCCGAGGAGCTCCTACAATGAGCAGTTCTTC. Residues: CATLPRSSYNEQFF. The variable domain in full, completed from reference TRBV13 and TRBJ2-1, reads AAGVIQSPRHLIKEKRETATLKCYPIPRHDTVYWYQQGPGQDPQFLISFYEKMQSDKGSIPDRFSAQQFSDYHSELNMSSLELGDSALYFCATLPRSSYNEQFFGPGTRLTVL.

The rearrangement links TRBV12-3 or TRBV12-4 to TRBJ1-2; TRBD1 agrees at 9 bases. The CDR3 loop spans 18 amino acids. V lost 4 bases and J lost 3; bases outside the gene matches: 15. This chain's CDR3 is CASSSSPWGQGSYYGYTF. The DNA for the CDR3 is TGTGCCAGCAGTTCATCCCCCTGGGGACAGGGTAGTTACTATGGCTACACCTTC.

Notes on this clonotype: A much larger clone sits a single nucleotide away, making a read error possible. The rearrangement links TRBV12-3 or TRBV12-4 to TRBJ1-1; no definite D call. CDR3 length equals 14 residues. V was clipped by 7 bases and J by 3 bases, with 15 bases between them. CDR3 protein: CASNTVGMDTEAFF. The CDR3, as DNA: TGTGCCAGCAATACCGTGGGAATGGACACTGAAGCTTTCTTT.

This clonotype was picked up a small number of times. The V and J genes are TRBV18 and TRBJ2-1; maybe TRBD1 (6 bases). Trimming cost V 2 bases and J 5 bases, with 19 bases left between them. The CDR3 is made up of 17 amino acids. The germline gives CDR1 KGHSH, CDR2 LQKENI. As DNA, the CDR3 is TGTGCCAGCTCACCAGAGGGAATCAGGGGACGACACAATGAGCAGTTCTTC. As protein: CASSPEGIRGRHNEQFF.

Only a few counts were recorded for this clonotype. V usage is TRBV4-1 and J usage is TRBJ1-5; 7 nucleotides line up with TRBD1. The V and J ends lost 0 bases and 7 bases, in that order; junction bases with no gene match: 6. The CDR3 spans 15 residues. Germline V gene lookup returns CDR1 MGHRA and CDR2 YSYEKL. For the CDR3, the DNA is TGCGCCAGCAGCCAAGATCCAGGGGGACGACAGCCCCAGCATTTT. It specifies CASSQDPGGRQPQHF.

With respect to this clonotype: One base away lies a much larger clone, so this may be a sequencing read error. The chain uses TRBV29-1 and TRBJ1-2; D gene uncertain. Germline loops: CDR1 SQVTM, CDR2 ANQGSEA. This CDR3 comprises 15 residues. The CDR3 coding sequence is TGCAGCGTTGGGTCCTGGCAGGCAGCTAACTGTGGCTACACCTTC. It specifies CSVGSWQAANCGYTF.

The chain combines TRBV7-9 with TRBJ1-2; 8 bases are shared with TRBD1. The CDR3 length is 15 residues. Trimming at V came to 1 base and at J to 4 bases, leaving 5 bases not matched to a gene. Germline CDR1 and CDR2: SEHNR and FQNEAQ (reference sequence). The CDR3 sequence: CASSLGTGGLYGYTF. The CDR3 DNA is TGTGCCAGCAGCTTAGGTACAGGGGGGCTCTATGGCTACACCTTC.

The rearrangement links TRBV9 to TRBJ1-2; TRBD1 matches at 10 bases. The germline CDR1 and CDR2 sequences are SGDLS and YYNGEE. V gave up 0 bases and J gave up 4 bases; unmatched junction bases: 3. The CDR3 runs to 15 residues. Here the CDR3 reads CASSVGDRGSYGYTF. CDR3 coding DNA: TGTGCCAGCAGCGTAGGGGACAGGGGTTCCTATGGCTACACCTTC.

This clonotype was observed many times. V gene TRBV12-3 or TRBV12-4 combines with J gene TRBJ2-7, with D perhaps TRBD2 (6 bases). The V end lost 6 bases, the J end lost 6 bases, and 21 bases lay between the germline ends. The CDR3 consists of 15 residues. CDR3 region: CASSPQGQFGGEQYF. The CDR3 nucleotides are TGTGCCAGCAGCCCGCAAGGACAATTCGGGGGCGAGCAGTACTTC.

This clonotype has ten or more counts. The chain links TRBV28 to TRBJ1-2; D unclear. Deletions cut 10 bases from V and 8 bases from J, with 20 bases between. Germline V CDR1 and CDR2: MDHEN, SYDVKM. This CDR3 spans 13 amino acids. The CDR3 sequence is CATVELVFGGYTF. CDR3 bases: TGTGCCACCGTAGAGCTTGTGTTCGGAGGCTACACCTTC.

About this clonotype: A much larger clone differs by one base, so this may be a read error. CDR3 loop: CVSSMGVPSYNEQFF. The DNA for the CDR3 is TGTGTCAGCAGCATGGGGGTTCCCTCCTACAATGAGCAGTTCTTC. The rearrangement links TRBV7-6 to TRBJ2-1, with D perhaps being TRBD1 or TRBD2 (5 bases each). Germline assignment: CDR1 SGHVS and CDR2 FNYEAQ. The CDR3 extends over 15 amino acids.

The chain combines TRBV27 with TRBJ2-5; 13 bases agree with TRBD2. The CDR3 totals 14 residues. Trimming removed 6 bases from V and 5 bases from J; junction bases left unmatched: 3. From germline, CDR1 is MNHEY and CDR2 SMNVEV (reference sequence). The CDR3 loop is CASRLAGGRETQYF. Written as DNA, the CDR3 is TGTGCCAGCAGACTAGCGGGGGGGCGGGAGACCCAGTACTTC.

This clonotype has at least ten counts. J is TRBJ1-5 and V is TRBV7-3, with TRBD1 as a possible D gene (6 bases). The germline V gene encodes CDR1 SGHTA and CDR2 FQGTGA. This CDR3 is 17 amino acids long. The V end was cut by 5 bases, the J end by 0 bases, with 17 bases between. The CDR3 here is CASSTPTGTYSNQPQHF. The CDR3 DNA reads TGTGCCAGCAGCACCCCTACAGGGACGTATAGCAATCAGCCCCAGCATTTT. Using reference TRBV7-3 and TRBJ1-5 for the parts outside the CDR3, the full variable domain is GAGVSQTPSNKVTEKGKYVELRCDPISGHTALYWYRQSLGQGPEFLIYFQGTGAADDSGLPNDRFFAVRPEGSVSTLKIQRTERGDSAVYLCASSTPTGTYSNQPQHFGDGTRLSIL.

In its sample, this clonotype was seen a few times. This chain links TRBV6-1 with TRBJ2-1; TRBD2 matches 11 bases. Losses at the gene ends were 8 bases for V and 7 bases for J; bases not matched to a gene: 10. The CDR3 totals 15 residues. Germline CDR1 and CDR2: MNHNS and SASEGT. The CDR3 sequence is CASYLAGGLGNEQFF. The CDR3 coding sequence is TGTGCCAGCTACTTAGCGGGGGGGCTAGGGAATGAGCAGTTCTTC.

The CDR3 DNA is TGTGCCAGCAGCCCAGAGGGGTCAGATACGCAGTATTTT. The encoded protein is CASSPEGSDTQYF. The V and J genes are TRBV13 and TRBJ2-3; D tentatively reads TRBD1 or TRBD2 (5 bases each). The germline V gene has CDR1 PRHDT and CDR2 FYEKMQ (reference sequence). CDR3 length: 13 residues. Trimming removed 5 bases at V and 4 bases at J, with 10 bases between.

This rearrangement joins TRBV6-4 to TRBJ2-1; D is possibly TRBD1 or TRBD2 (6 bases each). With 5 bases removed from V and 1 base from J, the gap between germline ends came to 24 bases. This CDR3 comprises 19 residues. The V gene's germline CDR1 is MRHNA and CDR2 SNTAGT. CDR3 protein: CASSQWGALRPRSYNEQFF. The CDR3 DNA reads TGTGCCAGCAGTCAGTGGGGGGCTCTCCGCCCGAGGTCCTACAATGAGCAGTTCTTC.

Concerning this clonotype: One end of the junction fails to match germline, which may point to a read error. The gene calls are TRBV18 and TRBJ1-2; 7 bases line up with TRBD1. This CDR3 comprises 14 residues. Germline-derived CDR1 and CDR2 are KGHSH and LQKENI. For the CDR3, the DNA is TGTGCCAGCCCACCAGATGGGACAGACTATGGCTACACCTTC. Amino acids: CASPPDGTDYGYTF.